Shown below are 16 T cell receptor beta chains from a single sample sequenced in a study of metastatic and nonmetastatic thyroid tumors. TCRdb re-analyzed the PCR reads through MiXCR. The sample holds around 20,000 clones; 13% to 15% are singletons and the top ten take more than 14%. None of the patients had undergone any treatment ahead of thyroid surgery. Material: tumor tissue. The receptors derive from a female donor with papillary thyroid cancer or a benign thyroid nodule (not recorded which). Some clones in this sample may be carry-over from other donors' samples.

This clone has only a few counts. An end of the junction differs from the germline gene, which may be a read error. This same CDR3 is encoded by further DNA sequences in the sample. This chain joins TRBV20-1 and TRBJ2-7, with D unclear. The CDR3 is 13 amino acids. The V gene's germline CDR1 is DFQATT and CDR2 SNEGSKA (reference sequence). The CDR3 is CSARRASTNEQYF. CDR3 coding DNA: TGTAGTGCTAGAAGGGCAAGTACGAACGAGCAGTACTTC.

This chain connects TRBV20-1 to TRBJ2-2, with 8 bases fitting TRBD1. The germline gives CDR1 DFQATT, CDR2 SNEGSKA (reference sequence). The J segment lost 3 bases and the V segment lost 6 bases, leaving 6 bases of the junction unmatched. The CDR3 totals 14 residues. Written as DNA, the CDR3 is TGCAGTGCCTCAGGGACAGGCGACACCGGGGAGCTGTTTTTT. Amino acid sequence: CSASGTGDTGELFF.

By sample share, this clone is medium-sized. CDR3 DNA: TGTGCCACCAGCAGAGGGGGTACCTCCGAGCAGTACTTC. Its translation is CATSRGGTSEQYF. The chain joins TRBV15 to TRBJ2-7; no firm D call. Germline CDR1 and CDR2: LNHNV and YYDKDF (reference sequence). V lost 1 base and J 6 bases, leaving 10 bases between the germline ends. The CDR3 extends over 13 amino acids.

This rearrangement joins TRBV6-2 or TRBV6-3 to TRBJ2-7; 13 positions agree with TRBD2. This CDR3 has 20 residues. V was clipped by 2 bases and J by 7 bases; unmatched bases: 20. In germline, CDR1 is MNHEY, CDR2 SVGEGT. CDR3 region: CASSYPRQLGRLAGGREQYF. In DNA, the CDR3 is TGTGCCAGCAGTTACCCACGTCAGCTTGGAAGACTAGCGGGAGGAAGGGAGCAGTACTTC.

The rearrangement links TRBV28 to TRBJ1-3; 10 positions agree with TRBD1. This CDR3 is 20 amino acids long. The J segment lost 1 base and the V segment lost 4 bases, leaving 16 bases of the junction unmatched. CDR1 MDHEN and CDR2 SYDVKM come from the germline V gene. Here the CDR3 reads CASSSAPGTGVASSGNTIYF. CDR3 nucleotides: TGTGCCAGCAGTTCCGCCCCCGGGACAGGGGTAGCTTCGTCTGGAAACACCATATATTTT.

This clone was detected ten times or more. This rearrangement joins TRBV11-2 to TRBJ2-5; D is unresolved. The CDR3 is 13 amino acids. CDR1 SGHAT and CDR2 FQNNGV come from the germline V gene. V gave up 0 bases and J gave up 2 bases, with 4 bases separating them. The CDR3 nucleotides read TGTGCCAGCAGCTTAGATTTGCAAGAGACCCAGTACTTC. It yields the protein CASSLDLQETQYF.

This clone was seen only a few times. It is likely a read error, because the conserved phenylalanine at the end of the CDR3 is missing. The CDR3 protein is CASSDGDSHYGYTI. The DNA of the CDR3 is TGTGCCAGCAGTGATGGAGACAGCCACTATGGCTACACCATC. The gene calls are TRBV6-1 and TRBJ1-2; D might be TRBD1 (5 bases). Per the germline V gene, CDR1 is MNHNS and CDR2 is SASEGT. V gave up 3 bases and J gave up 3 bases, with 11 bases separating them. The CDR3 extends over 14 amino acids.

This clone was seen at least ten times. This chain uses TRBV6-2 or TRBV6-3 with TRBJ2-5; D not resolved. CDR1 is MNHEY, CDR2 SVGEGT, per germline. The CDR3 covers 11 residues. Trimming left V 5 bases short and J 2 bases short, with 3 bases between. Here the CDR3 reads CASSRQETQYF. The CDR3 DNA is TGTGCCAGCAGTAGGCAAGAGACCCAGTACTTC.

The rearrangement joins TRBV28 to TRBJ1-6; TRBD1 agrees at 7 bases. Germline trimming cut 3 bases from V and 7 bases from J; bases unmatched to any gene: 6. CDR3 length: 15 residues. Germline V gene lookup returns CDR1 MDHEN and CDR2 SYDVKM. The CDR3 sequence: CASSLAGTVNSPLHF. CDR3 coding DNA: TGTGCCAGCAGTTTGGCCGGGACAGTGAATTCACCCCTCCACTTT.

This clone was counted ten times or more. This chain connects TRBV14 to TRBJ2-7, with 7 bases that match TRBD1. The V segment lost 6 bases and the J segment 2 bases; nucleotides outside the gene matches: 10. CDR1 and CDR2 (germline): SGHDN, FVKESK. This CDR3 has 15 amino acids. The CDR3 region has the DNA TGTGCCAGCAGTTTACAACAGGGGTTCACCTACGAGCAGTACTTC. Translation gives CASSLQQGFTYEQYF.

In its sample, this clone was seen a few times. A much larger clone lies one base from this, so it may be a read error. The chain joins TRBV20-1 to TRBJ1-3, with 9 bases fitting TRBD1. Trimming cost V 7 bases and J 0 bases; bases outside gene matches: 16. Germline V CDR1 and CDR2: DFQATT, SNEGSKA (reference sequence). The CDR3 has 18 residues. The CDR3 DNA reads TGCAGTGTTGCCGGGACAGGGCCCCCCCCCCCCTCTGGAAACACCATATATTTT. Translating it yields CSVAGTGPPPPSGNTIYF.

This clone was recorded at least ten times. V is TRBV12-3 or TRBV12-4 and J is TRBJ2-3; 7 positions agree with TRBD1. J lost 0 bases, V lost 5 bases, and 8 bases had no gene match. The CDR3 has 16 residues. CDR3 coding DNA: TGTGCCAGCAGTCTGGGACAGAGCCTAAGCACAGATACGCAGTATTTT. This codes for CASSLGQSLSTDTQYF.

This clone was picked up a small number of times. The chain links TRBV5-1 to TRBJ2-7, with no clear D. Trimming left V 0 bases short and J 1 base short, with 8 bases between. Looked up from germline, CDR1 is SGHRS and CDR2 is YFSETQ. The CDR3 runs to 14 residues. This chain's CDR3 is CASSLGVTSYEQYF. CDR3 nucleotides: TGCGCCAGCAGCTTGGGGGTGACATCCTACGAGCAGTACTTC. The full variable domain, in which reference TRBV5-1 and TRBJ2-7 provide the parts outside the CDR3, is KAGVTQTPRYLIKTRGQQVTLSCSPISGHRSVSWYQQTPGQGLQFLFEYFSETQRNKGNFPGRFSGRQFSNSRSEMNVSTLELGDSALYLCASSLGVTSYEQYFGPGTRLTVT.

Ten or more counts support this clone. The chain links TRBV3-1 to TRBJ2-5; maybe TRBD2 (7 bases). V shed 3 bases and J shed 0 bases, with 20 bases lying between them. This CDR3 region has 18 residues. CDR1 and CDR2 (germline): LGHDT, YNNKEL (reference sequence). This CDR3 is CASSHPLGGRGYQETQYF. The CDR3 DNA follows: TGTGCCAGCAGCCATCCCCTGGGGGGGCGGGGTTACCAAGAGACCCAGTACTTC.

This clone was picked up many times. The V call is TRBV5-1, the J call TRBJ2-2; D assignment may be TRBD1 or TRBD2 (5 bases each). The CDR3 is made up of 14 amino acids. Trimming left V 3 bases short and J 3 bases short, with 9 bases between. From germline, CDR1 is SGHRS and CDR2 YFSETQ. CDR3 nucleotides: TGCGCCAGCAGCTCCGGGACGCACACCGGGGAGCTGTTTTTT. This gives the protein CASSSGTHTGELFF.

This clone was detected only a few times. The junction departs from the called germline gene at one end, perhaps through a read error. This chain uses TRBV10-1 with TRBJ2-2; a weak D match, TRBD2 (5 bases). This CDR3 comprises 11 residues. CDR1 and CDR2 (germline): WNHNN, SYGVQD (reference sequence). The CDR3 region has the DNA TGCGCCAGCGGCTGGACCGGGGAGCTTTTTTTT. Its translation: CASGWTGELFF.